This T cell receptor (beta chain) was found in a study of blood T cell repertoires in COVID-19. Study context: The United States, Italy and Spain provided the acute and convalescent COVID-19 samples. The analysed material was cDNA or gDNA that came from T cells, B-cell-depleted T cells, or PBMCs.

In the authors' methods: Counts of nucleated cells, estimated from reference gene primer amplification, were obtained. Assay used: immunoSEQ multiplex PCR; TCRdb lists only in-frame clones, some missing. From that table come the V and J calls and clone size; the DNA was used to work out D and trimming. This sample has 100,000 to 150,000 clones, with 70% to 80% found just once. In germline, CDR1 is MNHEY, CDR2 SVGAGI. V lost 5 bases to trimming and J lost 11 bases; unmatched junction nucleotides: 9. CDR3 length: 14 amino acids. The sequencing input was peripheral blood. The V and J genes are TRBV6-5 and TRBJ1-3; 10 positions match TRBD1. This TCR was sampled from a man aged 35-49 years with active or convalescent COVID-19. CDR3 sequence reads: CASSLTGQGTPIYF. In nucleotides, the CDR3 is TGTGCCAGCAGTCTCACGGGACAGGGGACCCCCATATATTTT.